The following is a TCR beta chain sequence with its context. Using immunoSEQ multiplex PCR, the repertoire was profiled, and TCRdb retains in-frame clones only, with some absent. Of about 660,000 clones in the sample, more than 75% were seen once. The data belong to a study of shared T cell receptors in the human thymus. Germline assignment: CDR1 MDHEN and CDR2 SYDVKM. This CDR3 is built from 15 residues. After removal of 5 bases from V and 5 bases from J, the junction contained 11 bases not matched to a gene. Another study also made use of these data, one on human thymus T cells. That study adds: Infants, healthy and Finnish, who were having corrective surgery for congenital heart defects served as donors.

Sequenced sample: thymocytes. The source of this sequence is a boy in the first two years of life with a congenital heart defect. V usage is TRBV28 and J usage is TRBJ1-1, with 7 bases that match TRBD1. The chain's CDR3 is CASSIQYRGKTEAFF. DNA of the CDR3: TGTGCCAGCAGTATTCAATACAGGGGTAAAACTGAAGCTTTCTTT.